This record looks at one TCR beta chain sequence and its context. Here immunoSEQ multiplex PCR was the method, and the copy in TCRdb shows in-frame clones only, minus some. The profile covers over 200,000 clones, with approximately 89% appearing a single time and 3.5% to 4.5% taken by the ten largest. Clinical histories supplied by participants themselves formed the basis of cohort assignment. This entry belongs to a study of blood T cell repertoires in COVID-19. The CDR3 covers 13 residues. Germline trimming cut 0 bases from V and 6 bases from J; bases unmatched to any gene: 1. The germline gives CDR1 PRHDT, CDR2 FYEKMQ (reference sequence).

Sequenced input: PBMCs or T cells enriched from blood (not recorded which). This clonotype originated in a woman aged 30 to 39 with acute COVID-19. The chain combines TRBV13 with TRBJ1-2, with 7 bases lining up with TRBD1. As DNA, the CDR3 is TGTGCCAGCAGCTTAGGACAGGGGAATGGCTACACCTTC. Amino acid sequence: CASSLGQGNGYTF.